The TCR beta chain under discussion was sequenced for a study of OX40 agonist ivuxolimab in advanced cancers. Clones were read by immunoSEQ multiplex PCR, and TCRdb kept only the in-frame ones, dropping some. Of 67,000 or so clones listed, more than 70% are singletons. Germline V gene data show CDR1 as SGHRS and CDR2 as YFSETQ. V was cut by 0 bases and J by 5 bases, with 14 bases left in between. The CDR3 contains 15 residues. This sequence was found in an adult with an advanced solid tumor such as melanoma, head and neck, liver or kidney cancer. The chain links TRBV5-1 to TRBJ2-5; tentative D call: TRBD2 (5 bases). Specimen: CD4+ or CD8+ T cells sorted from blood, collected in a trial of the OX40 agonist ivuxolimab. The CDR3 region is CASSLAGSGAETQYF. The CDR3 DNA follows: TGCGCCAGCAGCTTGGCGGGGTCAGGAGCTGAGACCCAGTACTTC. The whole variable domain, remainder taken from reference TRBV5-1 and TRBJ2-5, is KAGVTQTPRYLIKTRGQQVTLSCSPISGHRSVSWYQQTPGQGLQFLFEYFSETQRNKGNFPGRFSGRQFSNSRSEMNVSTLELGDSALYLCASSLAGSGAETQYFGPGTRLLVL.